The T cell receptor beta chain described here comes from a study of neoadjuvant nivolumab and ipilimumab in lung cancer. About the research overall: Patients got nivolumab 3 mg/kg on days 1, 15 and 29; combination added ipilimumab 1 mg/kg day 1.

Data came from immunoSEQ multiplex PCR; TCRdb stores just in-frame clones and leaves some out. This sample has about 38,000 clones, with 80% to 90% found just once. On this clone: The antigen is undetermined.

Study results and limitations: Resected tumors had greater TCR richness and clonality than uninvolved lung. Only a small number of samples underwent TCR sequencing.

This TCR was sampled from an adult with non-small cell lung cancer. Sequenced material: peripheral blood, taken before neoadjuvant nivolumab, alone or with ipilimumab.

CDR3 residues: CASSFVYGYTF. The CDR3 coding sequence is TGTGCCAGCAGTTTCGTCTATGGCTACACCTTC. The chain carries TRBV28 and TRBJ1-2, with D hard to call. V was cut by 3 bases and J by 4 bases, with 3 bases left in between. This CDR3 region has 11 residues. Per germline, CDR1 MDHEN and CDR2 SYDVKM.